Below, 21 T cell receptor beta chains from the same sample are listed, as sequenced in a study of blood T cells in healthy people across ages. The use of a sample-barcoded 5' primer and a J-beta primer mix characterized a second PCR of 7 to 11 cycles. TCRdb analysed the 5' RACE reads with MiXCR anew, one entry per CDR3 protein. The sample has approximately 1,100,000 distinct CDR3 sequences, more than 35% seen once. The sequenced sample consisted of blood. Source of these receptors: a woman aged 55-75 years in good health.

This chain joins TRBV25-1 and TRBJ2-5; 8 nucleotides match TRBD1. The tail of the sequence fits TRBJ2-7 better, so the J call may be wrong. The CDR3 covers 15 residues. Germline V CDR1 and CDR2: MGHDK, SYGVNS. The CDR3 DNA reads TGTGCCAGCAGTGAATTGGGGACAGGATCCTACGAGCAGTACTTC. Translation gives CASSELGTGSYEQYF.

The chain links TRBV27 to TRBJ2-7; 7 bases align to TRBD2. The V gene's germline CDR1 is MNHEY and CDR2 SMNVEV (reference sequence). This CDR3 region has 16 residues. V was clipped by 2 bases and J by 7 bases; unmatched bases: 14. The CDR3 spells CASSLRREVPYNEQYF. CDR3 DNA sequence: TGTGCCAGCAGTTTACGTCGGGAGGTCCCCTACAATGAGCAGTACTTC.

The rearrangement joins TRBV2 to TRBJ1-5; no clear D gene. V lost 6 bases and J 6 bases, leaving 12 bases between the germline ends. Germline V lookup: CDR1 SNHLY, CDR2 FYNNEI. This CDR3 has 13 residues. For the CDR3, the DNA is TGTGCCAGCAGGGACTCCCGGGGTCAGCCCCAGCATTTT. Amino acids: CASRDSRGQPQHF.

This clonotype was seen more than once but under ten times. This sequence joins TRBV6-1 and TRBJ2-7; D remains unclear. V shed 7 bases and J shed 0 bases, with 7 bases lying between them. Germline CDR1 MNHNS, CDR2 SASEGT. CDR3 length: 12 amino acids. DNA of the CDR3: TGTGCCAGCATTTCCCTCTCCTACGAGCAGTACTTC. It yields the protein CASISLSYEQYF.

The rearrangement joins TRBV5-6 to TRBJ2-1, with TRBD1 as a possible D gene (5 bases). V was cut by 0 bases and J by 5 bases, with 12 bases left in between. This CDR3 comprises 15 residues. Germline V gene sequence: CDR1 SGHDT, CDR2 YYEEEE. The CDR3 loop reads CASSLVAGINNEQFF. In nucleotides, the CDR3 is TGTGCCAGCAGCTTGGTGGCAGGGATCAACAATGAGCAGTTCTTC.

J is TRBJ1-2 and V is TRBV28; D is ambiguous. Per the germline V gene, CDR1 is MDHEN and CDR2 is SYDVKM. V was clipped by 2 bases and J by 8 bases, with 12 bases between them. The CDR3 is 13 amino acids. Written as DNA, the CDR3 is TGTGCCAGCAGTTTAACCGGCCTCGGAGGCTACACCTTC. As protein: CASSLTGLGGYTF.

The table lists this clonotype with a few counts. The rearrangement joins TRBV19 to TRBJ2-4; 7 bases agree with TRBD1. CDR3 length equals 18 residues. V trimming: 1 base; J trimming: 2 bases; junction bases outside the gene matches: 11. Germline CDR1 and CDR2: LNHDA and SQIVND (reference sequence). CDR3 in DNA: TGTGCCAGTAGTATAGCCCCGACAGGGCTACTACCCAAAAACATTCAGTACTTC. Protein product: CASSIAPTGLLPKNIQYF.

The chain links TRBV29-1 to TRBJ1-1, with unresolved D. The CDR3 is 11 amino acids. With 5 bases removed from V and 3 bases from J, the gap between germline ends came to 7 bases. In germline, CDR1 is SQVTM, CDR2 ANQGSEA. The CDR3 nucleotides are TGCAGCGTTTGGCTGGACACTGAAGCTTTCTTT. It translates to CSVWLDTEAFF.

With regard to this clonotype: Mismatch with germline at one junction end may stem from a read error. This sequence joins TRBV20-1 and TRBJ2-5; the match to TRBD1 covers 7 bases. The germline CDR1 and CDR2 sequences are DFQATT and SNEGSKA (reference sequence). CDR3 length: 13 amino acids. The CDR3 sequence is CSADPTGQETRYF. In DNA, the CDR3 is TGCAGTGCCGATCCGACAGGGCAAGAGACCCGGTACTTC.

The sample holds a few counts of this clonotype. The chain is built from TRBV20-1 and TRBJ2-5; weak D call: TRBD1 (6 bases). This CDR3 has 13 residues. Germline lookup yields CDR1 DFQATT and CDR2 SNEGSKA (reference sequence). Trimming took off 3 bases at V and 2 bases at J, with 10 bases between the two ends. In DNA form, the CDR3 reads TGCAGTGCTAGTGCAGGGGCACAAGAGACCCAGTACTTC. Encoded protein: CSASAGAQETQYF.

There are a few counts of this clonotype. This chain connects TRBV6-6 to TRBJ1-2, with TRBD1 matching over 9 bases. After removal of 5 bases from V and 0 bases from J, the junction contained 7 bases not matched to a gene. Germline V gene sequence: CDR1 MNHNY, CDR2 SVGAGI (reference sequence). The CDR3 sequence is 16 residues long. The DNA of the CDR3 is TGTGCCAGCAGTAGACGACAGGGGGGGGCTAACTATGGCTACACCTTC. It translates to CASSRRQGGANYGYTF.

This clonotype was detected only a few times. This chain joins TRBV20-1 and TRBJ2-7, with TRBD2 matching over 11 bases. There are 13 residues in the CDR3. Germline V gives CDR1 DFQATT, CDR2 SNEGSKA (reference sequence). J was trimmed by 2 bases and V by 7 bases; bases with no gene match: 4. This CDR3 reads CSVTSGSTYEQYF. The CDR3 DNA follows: TGCAGTGTAACTAGCGGGAGCACCTACGAGCAGTACTTC.

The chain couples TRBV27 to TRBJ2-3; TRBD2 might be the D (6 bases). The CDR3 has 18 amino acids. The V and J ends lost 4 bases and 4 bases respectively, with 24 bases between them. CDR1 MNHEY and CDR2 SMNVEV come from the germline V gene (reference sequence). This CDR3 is CASSYYIPSSGSSDTQYF. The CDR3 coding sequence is TGTGCCAGCAGTTATTATATCCCCAGCAGCGGGTCGTCAGATACGCAGTATTTT.

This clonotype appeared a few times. The CDR3 region has the DNA TGTGCCACCAGCAGACGGGCCGAATCCTACAATGAGCAGTTCTTC. This encodes CATSRRAESYNEQFF. The V and J genes are TRBV15 and TRBJ2-1; D call uncertain. V was cut by 2 bases and J by 1 base, with 9 bases left in between. This CDR3 is 15 amino acids long. CDR1 is LNHNV and CDR2 is YYDKDF in the germline V gene (reference sequence).

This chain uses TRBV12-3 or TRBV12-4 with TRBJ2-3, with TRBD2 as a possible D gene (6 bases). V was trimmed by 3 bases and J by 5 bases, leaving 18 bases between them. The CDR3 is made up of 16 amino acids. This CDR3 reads CASSFLGHRGGDTQYF. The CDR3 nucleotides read TGTGCCAGCAGTTTTTTGGGCCATCGGGGAGGAGATACGCAGTATTTT.

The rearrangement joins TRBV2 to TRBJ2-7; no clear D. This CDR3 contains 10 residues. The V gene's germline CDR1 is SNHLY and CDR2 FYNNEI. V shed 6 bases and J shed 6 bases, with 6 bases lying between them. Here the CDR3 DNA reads TGTGCCAGCAGGGGGTCCGAGCAGTACTTC. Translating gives CASRGSEQYF.

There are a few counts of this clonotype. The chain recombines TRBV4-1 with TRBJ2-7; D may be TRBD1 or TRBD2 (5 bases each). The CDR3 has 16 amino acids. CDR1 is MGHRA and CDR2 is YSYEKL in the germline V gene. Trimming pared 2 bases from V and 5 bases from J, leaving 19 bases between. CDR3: CASSQMGRATWNEQYF. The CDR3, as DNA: TGCGCCAGCAGCCAAATGGGGCGGGCGACATGGAACGAGCAGTACTTC.

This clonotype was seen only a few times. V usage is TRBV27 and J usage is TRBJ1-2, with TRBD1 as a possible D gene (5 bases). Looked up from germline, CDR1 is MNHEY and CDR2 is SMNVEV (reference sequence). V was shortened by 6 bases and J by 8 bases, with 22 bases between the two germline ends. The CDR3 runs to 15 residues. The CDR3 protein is CASRRRDGPSGGYTF. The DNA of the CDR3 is TGTGCCAGCAGGAGACGGGACGGACCATCGGGGGGCTACACCTTC.

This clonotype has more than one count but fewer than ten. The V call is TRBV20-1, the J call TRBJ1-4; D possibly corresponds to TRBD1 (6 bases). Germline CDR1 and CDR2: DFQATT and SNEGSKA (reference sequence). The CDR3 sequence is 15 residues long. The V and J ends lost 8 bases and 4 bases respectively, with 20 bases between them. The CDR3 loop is CSPGQLLLVNEKLFF. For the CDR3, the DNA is TGCAGTCCTGGACAGCTCCTGTTGGTTAATGAAAAACTGTTTTTT.

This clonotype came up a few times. CDR3 protein: CASSRPSADTQYF. The DNA for the CDR3 is TGTGCCAGCAGCCGACCCTCGGCAGATACGCAGTATTTT. This chain joins TRBV11-3 and TRBJ2-3; unclear D gene. CDR3 length: 13 amino acids. Germline values: CDR1 SGHNT, CDR2 YENEEA. With 5 bases removed from V and 4 bases from J, the gap between germline ends came to 10 bases.

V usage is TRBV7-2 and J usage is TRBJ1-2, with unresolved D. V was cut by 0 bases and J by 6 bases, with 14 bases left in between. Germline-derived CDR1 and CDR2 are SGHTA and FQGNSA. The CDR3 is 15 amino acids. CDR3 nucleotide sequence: TGTGCCAGCAGCTTAGCGCGCGGGCCTTGGGATGGCTACACCTTC. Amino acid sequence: CASSLARGPWDGYTF.